Presented here are 31 T cell receptor beta chains from one specimen sequenced in a study of cytomegalovirus exposure and HLA in healthy donors. The PCR was carried out with 60 Vbeta primers and 13 Jbeta primers. The data were produced by immunoSEQ multiplex PCR, yet TCRdb's version contains in-frame clones alone and is incomplete. In the table there are about 180,000 clones, roughly 78% of which are singletons. The sequencing sample was made of PBMCs. These receptors were collected from a woman younger than 45 in good health and CMV-seronegative.

The genes are TRBV5-1 and TRBJ2-5; D gene ambiguous. The CDR3 spans 14 residues. Trimming shortened V by 3 bases and J by 1 base, and 10 bases separated the two germline ends. In germline, CDR1 is SGHRS, CDR2 YFSETQ. The CDR3 sequence: CASSSVPPQETQYF. The CDR3 DNA reads as TGCGCCAGCAGCTCGGTCCCCCCCCAAGAGACCCAGTACTTC.

V gene TRBV19 combines with J gene TRBJ2-3; D gene ambiguous. This CDR3 region has 14 residues. Germline assignment: CDR1 LNHDA and CDR2 SQIVND (reference sequence). Trimming took 4 bases from V and 4 from J, leaving 12 bases between them. The CDR3 region is CASSKPLSPDTQYF. The CDR3, as DNA: TGTGCCAGTAGTAAGCCCTTATCCCCAGATACGCAGTATTTT.

This clone showed up just a few times. In DNA, the CDR3 is TGTGCCTGGACCACGGCGGATGGCAATCAGCCCCAGCATTTT. It specifies CAWTTADGNQPQHF. This rearrangement joins TRBV30 to TRBJ1-5, with D unclear. Germline lookup yields CDR1 GTSNPN and CDR2 SVGIG (reference sequence). V was shortened by 4 bases and J by 2 bases, with 12 bases between the two germline ends. The CDR3 covers 14 residues. Full variable domain (missing parts from reference TRBV30 and TRBJ1-5): SQTIHQWPATLVQPVGSPLSLECTVEGTSNPNLYWYRQAAGRGLQLLFYSVGIGQISSEVPQNLSASRPQDRQFILSSKKLLLSDSGFYLCAWTTADGNQPQHFGDGTRLSIL.

This clone was recorded a few times. The J gene is TRBJ1-2, the V gene TRBV5-6; weak D call: TRBD1 (5 bases). Trimming took off 4 bases at V and 4 bases at J, with 14 bases between the two ends. CDR1 and CDR2 from the germline V gene are SGHDT and YYEEEE. There are 14 residues in the CDR3. In nucleotides, the CDR3 is TGTGCCAGCAGCCAAAAAGGGACTCCCTATGGCTACACCTTC. This sequence encodes CASSQKGTPYGYTF. Full variable domain (remainder filled in from reference TRBV5-6 and TRBJ1-2): DAGVTQSPTHLIKTRGQQVTLRCSPKSGHDTVSWYQQALGQGPQFIFQYYEEEERQRGNFPDRFSGHQFPNYSSELNVNALLLGDSALYLCASSQKGTPYGYTFGSGTRLTVV.

This sequence joins TRBV6-5 and TRBJ1-4; 10 bases are a match to TRBD1. The CDR3 covers 13 residues. Per germline, CDR1 MNHEY and CDR2 SVGAGI. CDR3 DNA: TGTGTAGCGGGCCGGGACAGGGGAGAAAAACTGTTTTTT. Translation gives CVAGRDRGEKLFF.

The V gene is TRBV29-1, the J gene TRBJ1-1; D unclear. Between the trimmed V and J ends, which lost 0 bases and 4 bases, there was a span of 6 bases. Germline V gene sequence: CDR1 SQVTM, CDR2 ANQGSEA. This CDR3 has 12 residues. The CDR3 is CSVEDHSTEAFF. DNA of the CDR3: TGCAGCGTTGAAGATCACAGCACTGAAGCTTTCTTT.

The chain carries TRBV5-1 and TRBJ1-4, with a weak D call TRBD1 (6 bases). Germline V CDR1 and CDR2: SGHRS, YFSETQ. V lost 1 base and J lost 3, with 16 bases in between. The CDR3 extends over 17 amino acids. The CDR3: CASSLPTAGGPNEKLFF. The CDR3 DNA is TGCGCCAGCAGCTTGCCTACCGCCGGGGGGCCTAATGAAAAACTGTTTTTT.

In this sample, this clone turned up a few times. The chain recombines TRBV18 with TRBJ2-1, with TRBD1 matching 8 bases. V lost 1 base to trimming and J lost 7 bases; unmatched junction nucleotides: 9. CDR1 is KGHSH and CDR2 is LQKENI in the germline V gene. This CDR3 has 16 amino acids. The CDR3 nucleotides read TGTGCCAGCTCACCACGGGGACAGGCGCTGAGGAATGAGCAGTTCTTC. This encodes CASSPRGQALRNEQFF.

In its sample, this clone was seen once. The genes are TRBV7-9 and TRBJ1-1; 7 bases are shared with TRBD1. The V gene's germline CDR1 is SEHNR and CDR2 FQNEAQ (reference sequence). The ends lost 4 bases at V and 1 base at J; junction bases unmatched: 6. CDR3 length: 15 residues. The CDR3 spells CASSSRAGGNTEAFF. The DNA of the CDR3 is TGTGCCAGCAGCTCCCGGGCAGGGGGGAACACTGAAGCTTTCTTT.

This clone was observed a single time. This sequence joins TRBV5-8 and TRBJ1-2; TRBD1 is a possible D gene (5 bases). The CDR3 loop spans 12 amino acids. V lost 7 bases, J lost 8 bases, and 15 bases lay in between. Germline loops: CDR1 SGHTS, CDR2 YDEGEE. CDR3 DNA: TGTGCCAGCCGCCCCGGGGGGGGAGGCTACACCTTC. Its protein product is CASRPGGGGYTF. The full variable domain, its missing parts supplied by reference TRBV5-8 and TRBJ1-2, is EAGVTQSPTHLIKTRGQQATLRCSPISGHTSVYWYQQALGLGLQFLLWYDEGEERNRGNFPPRFSGRQFPNYSSELNVNALELEDSALYLCASRPGGGGYTFGSGTRLTVV.

The rearrangement joins TRBV5-8 to TRBJ1-1, with D possibly being TRBD1 (5 bases). The CDR3 spans 14 residues. The V and J ends lost 4 bases and 4 bases respectively, with 14 bases between them. CDR1 is SGHTS and CDR2 is YDEGEE in the germline V gene. CDR3: CASSRGGVGTEAFF. In DNA, the CDR3 is TGTGCCAGCAGCCGGGGAGGGGTGGGCACTGAAGCTTTCTTT.

The CDR3 spells CASSYLFPADHNEQFF. CDR3 coding DNA: TGTGCCAGCAGTTACCTCTTCCCAGCGGACCACAATGAGCAGTTCTTC. V is TRBV6-6 and J is TRBJ2-1; D is possibly TRBD2 (5 bases). The CDR3 covers 16 residues. The V end was cut by 2 bases, the J end by 5 bases, with 16 bases between. CDR1 is MNHNY and CDR2 is SVGAGI in the germline V gene (reference sequence).

V usage is TRBV27 and J usage is TRBJ2-7, with D perhaps matching TRBD1 (6 bases). In germline, CDR1 is MNHEY, CDR2 SMNVEV (reference sequence). This CDR3 comprises 14 residues. Deletions cut 5 bases from V and 3 bases from J, with 14 bases between. The CDR3 DNA is TGTGCCAGCAGTCAACGACAGGAGATCTACGAGCAGTACTTC. This sequence encodes CASSQRQEIYEQYF.

The V and J genes are TRBV7-2 and TRBJ2-3; 9 bases map to TRBD2. Trimming at V came to 5 bases and at J to 3 bases, leaving 15 bases not matched to a gene. The V gene's germline CDR1 is SGHTA and CDR2 FQGNSA. The CDR3 totals 18 residues. The CDR3 sequence is CASSPYSGGVLITDTQYF. The CDR3 DNA reads TGTGCCAGCAGCCCCTATAGCGGGGGCGTCCTTATAACAGATACGCAGTATTTT. The full variable domain, its missing parts supplied by reference TRBV7-2 and TRBJ2-3, is GAGVSQSPSNKVTEKGKDVELRCDPISGHTALYWYRQSLGQGLEFLIYFQGNSAPDKSGLPSDRFSAERTGGSVSTLTIQRTQQEDSAVYLCASSPYSGGVLITDTQYFGPGTRLTVL.

The chain combines TRBV5-1 with TRBJ2-5, with TRBD2 matching over 11 bases. Germline CDR1 SGHRS, CDR2 YFSETQ. Trimming cost V 8 bases and J 1 base; bases outside gene matches: 4. There are 14 residues in the CDR3. The CDR3 reads CASAGTSGQETQYF. In DNA form, the CDR3 reads TGCGCCAGTGCCGGGACTAGCGGCCAAGAGACCCAGTACTTC.

The chain combines TRBV6-6 with TRBJ2-7; weak D call: TRBD1 (6 bases). Trimming took 2 bases from V and 2 from J, leaving 13 bases between them. The CDR3 has 15 residues. Germline V lookup: CDR1 MNHNY, CDR2 SVGAGI (reference sequence). The CDR3 spells CASSYGDRLPYEQYF. The CDR3 DNA reads as TGTGCCAGCAGTTACGGCGACAGGTTACCCTACGAGCAGTACTTC.

There are a few counts of this clone. The V and J genes are TRBV6-4 and TRBJ2-1; D remains ambiguous. The CDR3 has 15 residues. CDR1 is MRHNA and CDR2 is SNTAGT in the germline V gene. Between the trimmed V and J ends, which lost 6 bases and 2 bases, there was a span of 14 bases. CDR3 sequence reads: CASRLFPTAYNEQFF. In DNA form, the CDR3 reads TGTGCCAGCAGATTATTCCCTACAGCCTACAATGAGCAGTTCTTC.

The genes are TRBV7-9 and TRBJ1-2, with 10 bases fitting TRBD1. This CDR3 has 16 residues. V trimming: 4 bases; J trimming: 4 bases; junction bases outside the gene matches: 9. From germline, CDR1 is SEHNR and CDR2 FQNEAQ (reference sequence). The CDR3 DNA reads TGTGCCAGCAGCTCAAACGACAGGGGGCAAGTCTATGGCTACACCTTC. This encodes CASSSNDRGQVYGYTF.

The rearrangement joins TRBV19 to TRBJ1-3; possibly TRBD1 for D (5 bases). The germline V and J ends were trimmed by 3 bases and 0 bases, with 12 bases remaining between them. The CDR3 is 16 amino acids. CDR1 is LNHDA and CDR2 is SQIVND in the germline V gene (reference sequence). The CDR3 DNA is TGTGCCAGTAGTATTACTTTGACAGCCTCTGGAAACACCATATATTTT. This translates into CASSITLTASGNTIYF.

This chain joins TRBV18 and TRBJ1-1; D call uncertain. The CDR3 has 16 amino acids. The V end was cut by 1 base, the J end by 3 bases, with 15 bases between. Germline lookup yields CDR1 KGHSH and CDR2 LQKENI. This CDR3 is CASSPLETTPYTEAFF. CDR3 nucleotides: TGTGCCAGCTCACCACTCGAGACAACTCCGTACACTGAAGCTTTCTTT.

The J gene is TRBJ1-6, the V gene TRBV7-2; a possible D gene is TRBD1 (5 bases). CDR3 length: 14 amino acids. Germline CDR1 is SGHTA and CDR2 is FQGNSA. The V end lost 2 bases, the J end lost 9 bases, and 11 bases lay between the germline ends. CDR3 in amino acids: CASSLQGPSSPLHF. The CDR3 DNA reads as TGTGCCAGCAGCTTACAGGGTCCAAGTTCACCCCTCCACTTT. Combining the CDR3 with reference TRBV7-2 and TRBJ1-6 gives the whole variable domain GAGVSQSPSNKVTEKGKDVELRCDPISGHTALYWYRQSLGQGLEFLIYFQGNSAPDKSGLPSDRFSAERTGGSVSTLTIQRTQQEDSAVYLCASSLQGPSSPLHFGNGTRLTVT.

This clone has more than one count but fewer than ten. V is TRBV19 and J is TRBJ1-5, with 7 nucleotides matching TRBD1. The CDR3 spans 17 residues. Losses at the gene ends were 3 bases for V and 3 bases for J; bases not matched to a gene: 11. Germline assignment: CDR1 LNHDA and CDR2 SQIVND (reference sequence). The CDR3 coding sequence is TGTGCCAGTAGTATCAGGGGACAGAATACAATCAATCAGCCCCAGCATTTT. Translated: CASSIRGQNTINQPQHF.

The rearrangement links TRBV2 to TRBJ1-6; D is uncertain. This CDR3 is built from 12 residues. Germline CDR1 is SNHLY and CDR2 is FYNNEI. Deletions cut 6 bases from V and 6 bases from J, with 6 bases between. CDR3 DNA sequence: TGTGCCAGCAGGAGAGGTAATTCACCCCTCCACTTT. Translation gives CASRRGNSPLHF.

This clone was picked up one time. This rearrangement joins TRBV7-2 to TRBJ1-5; D call uncertain. The CDR3 contains 15 residues. The germline V gene has CDR1 SGHTA and CDR2 FQGNSA. The V gene lost 5 bases and the J gene lost 1 base, with 12 bases spanning the gap. The CDR3 DNA reads as TGTGCCAGCAGCCTTGACACTTCAAGCAATCAGCCCCAGCATTTT. The encoded protein is CASSLDTSSNQPQHF.

The chain employs TRBV7-2 and TRBJ1-1, with 7 bases that match TRBD1. Looked up from germline, CDR1 is SGHTA and CDR2 is FQGNSA. Losses at the gene ends were 5 bases for V and 6 bases for J; bases not matched to a gene: 9. The CDR3 is made up of 14 amino acids. This chain's CDR3 is CASSLARQGSEAFF. CDR3 coding DNA: TGTGCCAGCAGCCTTGCGCGACAGGGATCTGAAGCTTTCTTT.

The rearrangement links TRBV14 to TRBJ2-7; possible D gene TRBD2, 5 bases. Germline lookup yields CDR1 SGHDN and CDR2 FVKESK. The CDR3 length is 15 residues. V lost 1 base, J lost 2 bases, and 12 bases lay in between. CDR3 sequence: CASSQVAGQTYEQYF. Here the CDR3 DNA reads TGTGCCAGCAGCCAAGTCGCGGGTCAGACCTACGAGCAGTACTTC.

The rearrangement uses TRBV19 and TRBJ1-2, with unresolved D. Trimming took off 8 bases at V and 5 bases at J, with 18 bases between the two ends. Germline V lookup: CDR1 LNHDA, CDR2 SQIVND (reference sequence). CDR3 length equals 14 residues. The CDR3 DNA is TGTGCCAGTTTCAGCGCGGGGATGAGATATGGCTACACCTTC. It codes for CASFSAGMRYGYTF.

This rearrangement joins TRBV6-4 to TRBJ2-7, with 9 bases identical to TRBD2. CDR1 MRHNA and CDR2 SNTAGT come from the germline V gene. Trimming at V came to 9 bases and at J to 6 bases, leaving 12 bases not matched to a gene. This CDR3 region has 14 residues. As DNA, the CDR3 is TGTGCCAGTTCCCCGGCGGGGGGGCTGAGCGAGCAGTACTTC. The encoded protein is CASSPAGGLSEQYF.

The rearrangement uses TRBV7-9 and TRBJ1-4, with TRBD1 matching over 8 bases. The germline CDR1 and CDR2 sequences are SEHNR and FQNEAQ (reference sequence). This CDR3 has 14 residues. Trimming cost V 4 bases and J 4 bases; bases outside gene matches: 2. The CDR3 loop is CASSSTGGNEKLFF. The DNA of the CDR3 is TGTGCCAGCAGCTCAACAGGGGGTAATGAAAAACTGTTTTTT.

The rearrangement joins TRBV5-8 to TRBJ1-2, with a tentative D call TRBD1 (5 bases). The length of the CDR3 is 13 residues. CDR1 and CDR2 (germline): SGHTS, YDEGEE. V lost 2 bases to trimming and J lost 4 bases, with 9 bases between them. The CDR3 coding sequence is TGTGCCAGCAGCTTCCAGGGTTTCTATGGCTACACCTTC. Its protein is CASSFQGFYGYTF.

On this clone: A read error may account for a junction end that differs from germline. The gene calls are TRBV29-1 and TRBJ1-1; D is undetermined. This CDR3 comprises 11 residues. CDR1 is SQVTM, CDR2 ANQGSEA, per germline. As DNA, the CDR3 is TGCAGCGTTGAAAAAGACACTGAAACTTTCTTT. Translation gives CSVEKDTETFF.